Following are 29 T cell receptor beta chains from one sample sequenced in a study of blood T cell repertoires in COVID-19. Method: immunoSEQ multiplex PCR; TCRdb's copy keeps in-frame clones and lacks some. Of approximately 150,000 clones in the sample, more than 65% were seen once. Source material: peripheral blood. These receptors came from a woman in her 50s in a cohort sampled during active or convalescent COVID-19.

To note about this clone: Other DNA sequences in this specimen translate into the identical CDR3. The chain links TRBV6-5 to TRBJ1-1, with TRBD1 as a possible D gene (5 bases). Germline-derived CDR1 and CDR2 are MNHEY and SVGAGI. The CDR3 loop spans 13 amino acids. The V gene lost 0 bases and the J gene lost 5 bases, with 7 bases spanning the gap. In DNA form, the CDR3 reads TGTGCCAGCAGTTACTCGGGGCGTACTGAAGCTTTCTTT. It yields the protein CASSYSGRTEAFF.

This clone was detected a few times. The gene calls are TRBV6-2 or TRBV6-3 and TRBJ2-2, with D hard to call. Germline lookup yields CDR1 MNHEY and CDR2 SVGEGT. This CDR3 comprises 14 residues. V was cut by 5 bases and J by 3 bases, with 10 bases left in between. This CDR3 reads CASSPDSDTGELFF. The CDR3 nucleotides read TGTGCCAGCAGTCCCGACTCAGACACCGGGGAGCTGTTTTTT.

This clone was counted a few times. The rearrangement links TRBV5-4 to TRBJ2-5; 12 nucleotides line up with TRBD2. Trimming cost V 4 bases and J 4 bases; bases outside gene matches: 5. In germline, CDR1 is SGHNT, CDR2 YYREEE (reference sequence). The length of the CDR3 is 15 residues. The chain's CDR3 is CASSHGLAGLETQYF. The CDR3 DNA reads TGTGCCAGCAGCCATGGACTAGCGGGGCTAGAGACCCAGTACTTC. The variable domain in full, completed from reference TRBV5-4 and TRBJ2-5, reads ETGVTQSPTHLIKTRGQQVTLRCSSQSGHNTVSWYQQALGQGPQFIFQYYREEENGRGNFPPRFSGLQFPNYSSELNVNALELDDSALYLCASSHGLAGLETQYFGPGTRLLVL.

The chain links TRBV7-2 to TRBJ1-5, with D maybe TRBD1 (5 bases). V was shortened by 5 bases and J by 2 bases, with 7 bases between the two germline ends. This CDR3 is 13 amino acids long. Germline V gene sequence: CDR1 SGHTA, CDR2 FQGNSA. The CDR3 nucleotides read TGTGCCAGCAGCAGCAGGGGCAATCAGCCCCAGCATTTT. This sequence encodes CASSSRGNQPQHF.

CDR3 loop: CATQAGGLYNEQFF. CDR3 DNA sequence: TGTGCCACCCAAGCGGGGGGGCTATACAATGAGCAGTTCTTC. The gene calls are TRBV10-3 and TRBJ2-1, with 10 bases identical to TRBD2. Trimming at V came to 10 bases and at J to 4 bases, leaving 7 bases not matched to a gene. CDR1 is ENHRY, CDR2 SYGVKD, per germline. The CDR3 is 14 residues long.

The genes are TRBV6-2 or TRBV6-3 and TRBJ2-5; 7 bases are a match to TRBD1. With 4 bases clipped from V and 1 base from J, the junction kept 6 bases outside the gene matches. CDR1 and CDR2 from the germline V gene are MNHEY and SVGEGT. The CDR3 consists of 15 residues. CDR3 nucleotide sequence: TGTGCCAGCAGTTCTAGACAGGGAATCCAAGAGACCCAGTACTTC. This codes for CASSSRQGIQETQYF.

The count of this clone is one. The rearrangement joins TRBV7-2 to TRBJ2-5; 7 bases are a match to TRBD2. V was clipped by 1 base and J by 2 bases; unmatched bases: 7. The germline gives CDR1 SGHTA, CDR2 FQGNSA. The CDR3 is 16 residues long. CDR3 region: CASSLVTSRAQETQYF. CDR3 bases: TGTGCCAGCAGCTTAGTGACTAGCAGGGCGCAAGAGACCCAGTACTTC.

The V call is TRBV5-5, the J call TRBJ2-3; no clear D gene. Germline lookup yields CDR1 SGHKS and CDR2 YYEKEE (reference sequence). Trimming shortened V by 2 bases and J by 4 bases, and 8 bases separated the two germline ends. The CDR3 has 13 amino acids. CDR3 region: CASSFRVSDTQYF. CDR3 in DNA: TGTGCCAGCAGCTTCCGCGTATCAGATACGCAGTATTTT.

This clone was seen more than once but under ten times. V and J are TRBV6-6 and TRBJ2-3, with D uncertain. CDR3 size: 13 residues. CDR1 and CDR2 (germline): MNHNY, SVGAGI (reference sequence). Between the trimmed V and J ends, which lost 4 bases and 3 bases, there was a span of 8 bases. The CDR3 reads CASSSLGTDTQYF. CDR3 DNA sequence: TGTGCCAGCAGTTCGCTAGGAACAGATACGCAGTATTTT.

V gene TRBV5-5 combines with J gene TRBJ1-3; 10 bases match TRBD1. The CDR3 consists of 17 residues. J lost 0 bases, V lost 4 bases, and 7 bases had no gene match. Germline V lookup: CDR1 SGHKS, CDR2 YYEKEE (reference sequence). The CDR3: CASSPRGDRGSGNTIYF. The CDR3 coding sequence is TGTGCCAGCAGCCCCCGGGGGGACAGGGGCTCTGGAAACACCATATATTTT.

This sequence joins TRBV11-2 and TRBJ1-3, with TRBD1 matching 7 bases. Germline-derived CDR1 and CDR2 are SGHAT and FQNNGV. With 4 bases clipped from V and 3 bases from J, the junction kept 6 bases outside the gene matches. CDR3 length equals 15 residues. The CDR3 coding sequence is TGTGCCAGCAGCTCGACAGGGCTGAATGGAAACACCATATATTTT. This codes for CASSSTGLNGNTIYF. The whole variable domain, filled in from reference TRBV11-2 and TRBJ1-3, reads EAGVAQSPRYKIIEKRQSVAFWCNPISGHATLYWYQQILGQGPKLLIQFQNNGVVDDSQLPKDRFSAERLKGVDSTLKIQPAKLEDSAVYLCASSSTGLNGNTIYFGEGSWLTVV.

The chain couples TRBV19 to TRBJ2-1; 8 bases match TRBD2. Germline-derived CDR1 and CDR2 are LNHDA and SQIVND (reference sequence). V dropped 3 bases and J dropped 14; count of bases not matched to a gene: 12. The CDR3 runs 14 residues. In DNA, the CDR3 is TGTGCCAGTAGTATGGAGCGTGCGACGGGGGGGGAGTTCTTC. Its translation is CASSMERATGGEFF.

This sequence joins TRBV30 and TRBJ2-5, with TRBD1 matching 7 bases. The germline V gene encodes CDR1 GTSNPN and CDR2 SVGIG (reference sequence). The CDR3 is made up of 12 amino acids. V shed 1 base and J 5 bases; nucleotides not matched to a gene: 1. The CDR3 loop is CAWSETGETQYF. In DNA form, the CDR3 reads TGTGCCTGGAGTGAGACAGGGGAGACCCAGTACTTC.

This clone was detected once. The J gene is TRBJ2-3, the V gene TRBV7-3; D not resolved. This CDR3 region has 14 residues. V lost 1 base and J lost 3, with 8 bases in between. Germline assignment: CDR1 SGHTA and CDR2 FQGTGA. Written as DNA, the CDR3 is TGTGCCAGCAGCTTAAATCCCGGGACAGATACGCAGTATTTT. It specifies CASSLNPGTDTQYF.

The table lists this clone with many counts. CDR3 sequence: CASRQSGGRWNEQFF. In DNA, the CDR3 is TGTGCCAGCAGACAAAGCGGGGGACGGTGGAATGAGCAGTTCTTC. The rearrangement uses TRBV5-4 and TRBJ2-1; 8 positions match TRBD2. Germline V gene lookup returns CDR1 SGHNT and CDR2 YYREEE (reference sequence). The CDR3 is 15 residues long. The V gene end was trimmed by 5 bases and the J gene end by 7 bases; junction bases not matched to a gene: 11.

The chain employs TRBV10-3 and TRBJ1-1; perhaps TRBD1 as D (5 bases). The CDR3 sequence is 12 residues long. Germline V lookup: CDR1 ENHRY, CDR2 SYGVKD. V lost 5 bases, J lost 2 bases, and 6 bases lay in between. The DNA of the CDR3 is TGTGCCATCAGTAGGACAAACACTGAAGCTTTCTTT. Translated, it gives CAISRTNTEAFF.

This clone was seen more than once but under ten times. This rearrangement joins TRBV2 to TRBJ1-4; TRBD1 aligns across 7 bases. Trimming removed 5 bases from V and 3 bases from J; junction bases left unmatched: 6. The germline V gene has CDR1 SNHLY and CDR2 FYNNEI. The length of the CDR3 is 15 residues. The CDR3: CASSSQGLPNEKLFF. The CDR3 nucleotides read TGTGCCAGCAGTTCACAGGGGTTACCTAATGAAAAACTGTTTTTT.

This chain connects TRBV7-9 to TRBJ1-2; TRBD1 matches 8 bases. CDR1 and CDR2 (germline): SEHNR, FQNEAQ (reference sequence). V shed 2 bases and J 6 bases; nucleotides not matched to a gene: 5. This CDR3 spans 14 amino acids. This CDR3 reads CASSLWQGADGYTF. The CDR3, as DNA: TGTGCCAGCAGCTTATGGCAGGGGGCAGATGGCTACACCTTC.

The chain couples TRBV4-2 to TRBJ1-5; 7 positions agree with TRBD1. The V segment lost 1 base and the J segment 1 base; nucleotides outside the gene matches: 4. Germline loops: CDR1 LGHNA, CDR2 YNFKEQ. This CDR3 region has 16 residues. CDR3 DNA: TGTGCCAGCAGCCAAGCAGGGGGAGAAAGCAATCAGCCCCAGCATTTT. It codes for CASSQAGGESNQPQHF.

The V gene is TRBV5-1, the J gene TRBJ2-1, with D uncertain. The germline V gene has CDR1 SGHRS and CDR2 YFSETQ. The CDR3 extends over 16 amino acids. The V gene lost 3 bases and the J gene lost 3 bases, with 16 bases spanning the gap. CDR3 loop: CASSSSTLSVYNEQFF. CDR3 DNA sequence: TGCGCCAGCAGCTCATCCACTCTGTCTGTCTACAATGAGCAGTTCTTC.

The chain recombines TRBV11-3 with TRBJ1-5; the match to TRBD1 covers 10 bases. The J segment lost 0 bases and the V segment lost 3 bases, leaving 11 bases of the junction unmatched. Germline CDR1 is SGHNT and CDR2 is YENEEA. The CDR3 has 19 residues. The CDR3 here is CASSLGQGLGSVSNQPQHF. For the CDR3, the DNA is TGTGCCAGCAGCTTGGGACAGGGGCTGGGTTCAGTTAGCAATCAGCCCCAGCATTTT.

The gene calls are TRBV28 and TRBJ1-2; possibly TRBD1 for D (5 bases). V shed 2 bases and J shed 4 bases, with 8 bases lying between them. The V gene's germline CDR1 is MDHEN and CDR2 SYDVKM. The CDR3 is made up of 13 amino acids. The CDR3 DNA reads TGTGCCAGCAGTTTAGGCAGGGCCTATGGCTACACCTTC. Its translation is CASSLGRAYGYTF.

The chain has TRBV11-2 and TRBJ2-1; 7 nucleotides match TRBD1. Trimming removed 5 bases from V and 0 bases from J; junction bases left unmatched: 4. The CDR3 has 15 residues. CDR1 and CDR2 from the germline V gene are SGHAT and FQNNGV. This CDR3 is CASSLQGSSYNEQFF. The CDR3 DNA follows: TGTGCCAGCAGCCTACAGGGGAGCTCCTACAATGAGCAGTTCTTC.

There are a few counts of this clone. The junction does not match germline at one end; this may be a read error. The gene calls are TRBV4-1 and TRBJ1-2, with D perhaps matching TRBD1 (6 bases). The CDR3 spans 13 residues. Germline V lookup: CDR1 MGHRA, CDR2 YSYEKL. The CDR3 spells CASSQGTDTSLAF. The CDR3 coding sequence is TGCGCCAGCAGCCAAGGGACAGATACCTCCTTAGCCTTC.

V usage is TRBV19 and J usage is TRBJ1-2; D may be TRBD1 (6 bases). V lost 3 bases and J 3 bases, leaving 17 bases between the germline ends. CDR3 length: 16 residues. CDR1 and CDR2 from the germline V gene are LNHDA and SQIVND (reference sequence). CDR3 amino acids: CASSIWLAGADYGYTF. DNA of the CDR3: TGTGCCAGTAGTATCTGGCTGGCAGGGGCTGACTATGGCTACACCTTC. The full variable domain, rest sourced from reference TRBV19 and TRBJ1-2, is DGGITQSPKYLFRKEGQNVTLSCEQNLNHDAMYWYRQDPGQGLRLIYYSQIVNDFQKGDIAEGYSVSREKKESFPLTVTSAQKNPTAFYLCASSIWLAGADYGYTFGSGTRLTVV.

The CDR3 is CASSNGKGASTEAFF. CDR3 DNA: TGTGCCAGTAGTAACGGAAAGGGGGCTAGCACTGAAGCTTTCTTT. The J gene is TRBJ1-1, the V gene TRBV19; 7 nucleotides align to TRBD1. Germline loops: CDR1 LNHDA, CDR2 SQIVND (reference sequence). This CDR3 spans 15 amino acids. V lost 4 bases to trimming and J lost 4 bases; unmatched junction nucleotides: 9.

CDR3 sequence reads: CASSRQGASGNTIYF. CDR3 DNA sequence: TGTGCCAGCAGCCGACAGGGGGCCTCTGGAAACACCATATATTTT. This chain uses TRBV3-1 (or the pseudogene TRBV3-2) with TRBJ1-3; 10 bases map to TRBD1. The CDR3 loop spans 15 amino acids. CDR1 is LGHDT, CDR2 YNNKEL, per germline (reference sequence). V shed 4 bases and J 0 bases; nucleotides not matched to a gene: 0.

J is TRBJ1-3 and V is TRBV2; 7 positions agree with TRBD1. The CDR3 totals 17 residues. Trimming cost V 4 bases and J 0 bases; bases outside gene matches: 9. CDR1 SNHLY and CDR2 FYNNEI come from the germline V gene. This CDR3 is CASSAATGQYSGNTIYF. The DNA for the CDR3 is TGTGCCAGCAGTGCAGCGACGGGACAGTACTCTGGAAACACCATATATTTT.

Turning to this clone: The DNA is omitted, as the CDR3 cannot be located on it reliably, and the CDR3 follows TCRdb's listing. CDR3 loop: CAWSVLRASSGGAEEQYF. The V call is TRBV30, the J call TRBJ2-7; the table's D call TRBD2 went unverified against the DNA. Germline V gene data show CDR1 as GTSNPN and CDR2 as SVGIG (reference sequence). The CDR3 is 18 residues long, ends included.